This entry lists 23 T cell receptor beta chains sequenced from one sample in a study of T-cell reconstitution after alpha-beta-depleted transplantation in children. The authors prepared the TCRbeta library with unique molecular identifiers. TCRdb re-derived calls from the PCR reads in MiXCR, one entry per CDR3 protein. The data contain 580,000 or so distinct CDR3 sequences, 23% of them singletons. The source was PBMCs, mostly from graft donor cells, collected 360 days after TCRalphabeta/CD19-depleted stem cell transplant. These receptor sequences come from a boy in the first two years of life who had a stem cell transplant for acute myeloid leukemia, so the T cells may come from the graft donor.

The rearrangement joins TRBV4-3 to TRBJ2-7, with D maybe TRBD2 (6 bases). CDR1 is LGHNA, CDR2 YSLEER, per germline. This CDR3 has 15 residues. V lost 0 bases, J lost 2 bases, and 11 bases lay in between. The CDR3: CASSQDRGLPYEQYF. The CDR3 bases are TGCGCCAGCAGCCAAGATCGGGGGTTACCCTACGAGCAGTACTTC.

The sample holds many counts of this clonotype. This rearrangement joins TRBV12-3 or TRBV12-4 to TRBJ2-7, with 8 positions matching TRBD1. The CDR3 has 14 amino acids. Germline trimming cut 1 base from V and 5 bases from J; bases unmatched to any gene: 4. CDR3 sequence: CASSLVAGGDEQYF. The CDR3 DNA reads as TGTGCCAGCAGTTTAGTGGCAGGGGGCGACGAGCAGTACTTC.

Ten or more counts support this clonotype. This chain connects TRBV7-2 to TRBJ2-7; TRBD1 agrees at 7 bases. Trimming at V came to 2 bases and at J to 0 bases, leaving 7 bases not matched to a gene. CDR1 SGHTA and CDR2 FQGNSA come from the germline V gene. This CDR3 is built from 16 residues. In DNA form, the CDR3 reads TGTGCCAGCAGCTTACATCCACAGGGGCTCTCCTACGAGCAGTACTTC. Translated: CASSLHPQGLSYEQYF.

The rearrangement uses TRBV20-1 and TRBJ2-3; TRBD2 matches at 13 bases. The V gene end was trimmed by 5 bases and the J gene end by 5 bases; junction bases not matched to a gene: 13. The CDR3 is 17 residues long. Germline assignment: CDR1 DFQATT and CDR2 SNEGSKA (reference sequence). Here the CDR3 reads CSAATTSGGALKDTQYF. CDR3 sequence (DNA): TGCAGTGCTGCAACCACTAGCGGGGGGGCCTTGAAAGATACGCAGTATTTT.

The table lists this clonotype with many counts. The CDR3, as DNA: TGTGCCAGCAGCTTGTCGGGTTCCTTGCTTGCTTTCTTT. Translated: CASSLSGSLLAFF. The chain combines TRBV5-6 with TRBJ1-1; D is ambiguous. This CDR3 is 13 amino acids long. Trimming shortened V by 1 base and J by 11 bases, and 15 bases separated the two germline ends. From germline, CDR1 is SGHDT and CDR2 YYEEEE.

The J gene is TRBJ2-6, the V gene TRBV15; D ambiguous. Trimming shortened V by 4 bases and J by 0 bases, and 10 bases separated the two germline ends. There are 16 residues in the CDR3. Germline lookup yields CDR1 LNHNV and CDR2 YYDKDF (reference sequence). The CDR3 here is CATSTKDLSGANVLTF. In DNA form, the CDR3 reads TGTGCCACCAGCACAAAGGACCTCTCTGGGGCCAACGTCCTGACTTTC.

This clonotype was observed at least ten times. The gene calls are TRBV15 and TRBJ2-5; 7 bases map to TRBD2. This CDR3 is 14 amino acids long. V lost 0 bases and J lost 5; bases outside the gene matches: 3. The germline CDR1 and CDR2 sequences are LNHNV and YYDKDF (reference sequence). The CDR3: CATSREGTTETQYF. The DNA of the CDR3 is TGTGCCACCAGCAGAGAAGGGACTACCGAGACCCAGTACTTC.

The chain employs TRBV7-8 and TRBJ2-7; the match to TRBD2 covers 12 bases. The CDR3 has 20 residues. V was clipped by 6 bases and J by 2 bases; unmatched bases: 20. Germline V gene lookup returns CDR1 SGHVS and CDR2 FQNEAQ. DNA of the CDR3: TGTGCCAGCAGTTCAATCACCGCTAGCGGGGGGGCCAGGTTCACCTACGAGCAGTACGTC. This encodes CASSSITASGGARFTYEQYV.

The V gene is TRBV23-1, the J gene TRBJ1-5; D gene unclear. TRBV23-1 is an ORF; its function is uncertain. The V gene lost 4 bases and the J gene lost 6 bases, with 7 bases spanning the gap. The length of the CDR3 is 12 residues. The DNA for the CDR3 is TGCGCCAGCAGTCGATCAGTTCAGCCCCAGCATTTT. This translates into CASSRSVQPQHF.

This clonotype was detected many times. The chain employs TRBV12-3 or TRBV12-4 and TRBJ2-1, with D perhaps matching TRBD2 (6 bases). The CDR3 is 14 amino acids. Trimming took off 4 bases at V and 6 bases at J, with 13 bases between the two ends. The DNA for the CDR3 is TGTGCCAGCAGTTACGGCGGGGAGGTCAATGAGCAGTTCTTC. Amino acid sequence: CASSYGGEVNEQFF.

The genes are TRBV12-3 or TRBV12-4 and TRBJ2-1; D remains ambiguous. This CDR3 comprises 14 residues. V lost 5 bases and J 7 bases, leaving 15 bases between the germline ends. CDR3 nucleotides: TGTGCCAGCAGTCCCTCCCAGTTTAGGAATGAGCAGTTCTTC. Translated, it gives CASSPSQFRNEQFF.

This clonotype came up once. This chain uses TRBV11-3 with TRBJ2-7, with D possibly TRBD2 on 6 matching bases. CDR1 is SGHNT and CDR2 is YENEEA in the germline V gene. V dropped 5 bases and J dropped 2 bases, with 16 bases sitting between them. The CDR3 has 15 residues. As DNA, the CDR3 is TGTGCCAGCAGCCCCCGGAGGGTTGGCACCTACGAGCAGTACTTC. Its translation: CASSPRRVGTYEQYF.

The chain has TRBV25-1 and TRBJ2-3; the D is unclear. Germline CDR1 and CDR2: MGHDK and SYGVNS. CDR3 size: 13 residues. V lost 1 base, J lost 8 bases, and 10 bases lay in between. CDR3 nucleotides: TGTGCCAGCAGTGAATCGGCACTTAGTACGCAGTATTTT. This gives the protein CASSESALSTQYF.

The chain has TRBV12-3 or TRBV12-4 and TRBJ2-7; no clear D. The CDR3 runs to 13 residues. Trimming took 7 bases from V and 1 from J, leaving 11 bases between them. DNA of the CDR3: TGTGCCAGCACAACGGTAGGATCCTACGAGCAGTACTTC. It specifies CASTTVGSYEQYF.

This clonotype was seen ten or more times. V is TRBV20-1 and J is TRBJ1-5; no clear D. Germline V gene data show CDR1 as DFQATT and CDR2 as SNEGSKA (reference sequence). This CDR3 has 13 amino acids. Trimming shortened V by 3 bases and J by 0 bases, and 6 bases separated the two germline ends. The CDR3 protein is CSASSYSNQPQHF. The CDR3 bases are TGCAGTGCTAGCTCTTATAGCAATCAGCCCCAGCATTTT.

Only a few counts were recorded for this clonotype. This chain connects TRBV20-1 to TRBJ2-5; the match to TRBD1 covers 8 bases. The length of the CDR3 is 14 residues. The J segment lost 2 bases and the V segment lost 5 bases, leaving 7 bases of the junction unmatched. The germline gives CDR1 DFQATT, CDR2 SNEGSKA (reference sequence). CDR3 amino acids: CSARPGQGQETQYF. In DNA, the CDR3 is TGCAGTGCTCGCCCCGGACAGGGACAAGAGACCCAGTACTTC.

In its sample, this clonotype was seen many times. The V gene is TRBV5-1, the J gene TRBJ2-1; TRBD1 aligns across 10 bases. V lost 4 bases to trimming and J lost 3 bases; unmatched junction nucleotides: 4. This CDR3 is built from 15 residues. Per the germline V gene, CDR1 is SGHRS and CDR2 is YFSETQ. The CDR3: CASSPGTGVYNEQFF. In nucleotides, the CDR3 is TGCGCCAGCAGCCCCGGGACAGGGGTCTACAATGAGCAGTTCTTC.

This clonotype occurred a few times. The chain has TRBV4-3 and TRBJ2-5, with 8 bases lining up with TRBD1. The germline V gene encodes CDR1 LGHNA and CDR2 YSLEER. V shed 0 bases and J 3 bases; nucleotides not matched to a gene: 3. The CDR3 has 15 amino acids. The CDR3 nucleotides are TGCGCCAGCAGCCAAGAGGACAGGGCGAAAGAGACCCAGTACTTC. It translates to CASSQEDRAKETQYF.

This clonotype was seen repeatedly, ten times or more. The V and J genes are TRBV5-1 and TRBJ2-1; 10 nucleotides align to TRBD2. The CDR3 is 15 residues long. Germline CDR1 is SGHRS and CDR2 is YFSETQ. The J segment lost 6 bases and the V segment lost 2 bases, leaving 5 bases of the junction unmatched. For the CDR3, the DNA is TGCGCCAGCAGCTTCGGAGTAGCGGGGGGCAATGAGCAGTTCTTC. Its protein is CASSFGVAGGNEQFF.

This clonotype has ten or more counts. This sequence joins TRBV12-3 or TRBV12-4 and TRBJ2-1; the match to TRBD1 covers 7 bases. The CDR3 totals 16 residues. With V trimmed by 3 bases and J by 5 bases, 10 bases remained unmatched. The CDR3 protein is CASSFFVDRANNEQFF. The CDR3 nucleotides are TGTGCCAGCAGTTTCTTTGTCGACAGGGCCAACAATGAGCAGTTCTTC.

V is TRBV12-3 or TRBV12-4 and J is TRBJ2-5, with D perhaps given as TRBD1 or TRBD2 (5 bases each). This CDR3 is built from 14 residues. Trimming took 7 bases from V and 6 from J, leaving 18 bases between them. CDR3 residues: CASKLSRGAKTQYF. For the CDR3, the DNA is TGTGCCAGCAAGCTCTCCCGGGGCGCCAAGACCCAGTACTTC.

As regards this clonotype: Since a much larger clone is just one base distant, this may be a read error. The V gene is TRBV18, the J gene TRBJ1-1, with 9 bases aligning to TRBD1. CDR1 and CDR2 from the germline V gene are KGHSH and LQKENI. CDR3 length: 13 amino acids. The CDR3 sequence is CASSPLTGGEAYF. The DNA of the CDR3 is TGTGCCAGCTCACCACTGACAGGGGGTGAAGCTTACTTT. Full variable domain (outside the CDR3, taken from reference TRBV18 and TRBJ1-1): NAGVMQNPRHLVRRRGQEARLRCSPMKGHSHVYWYRQLPEEGLKFMVYLQKENIIDESGMPKERFSAEFPKEGPSILRIQQVVRGDSAAYFCASSPLTGGEAYFGQGTRLTVV.

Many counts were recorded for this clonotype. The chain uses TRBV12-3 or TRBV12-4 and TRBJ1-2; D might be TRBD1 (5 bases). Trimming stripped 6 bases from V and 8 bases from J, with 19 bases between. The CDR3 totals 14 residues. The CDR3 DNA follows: TGTGCCAGCAGACCCAGCGGGGCGCCGGTCGGCTACACCTTC. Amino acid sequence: CASRPSGAPVGYTF.